This TCR beta chain was identified during a study of Ad26.COV2.S vaccination and SARS-CoV-2 variants. Study background: The vaccine Ad26.COV2.S was put into the muscle once, or twice with 56 days between.

The method was immunoSEQ multiplex PCR; TCRdb's version includes in-frame clones alone and lacks a portion of them. The table lists 300,000 to 450,000 clones, about 88% of them singletons, with about 3.3% in the top ten. Documented treatment: about 20 received Ad26.COV2.S at low or high dose, single or two shots; several received placebo; per-sample allocation not given. It was on day 63 after the first vaccine or placebo injection that samples were taken. V gave up 4 bases and J gave up 9 bases; unmatched junction bases: 13. This CDR3 spans 18 amino acids. From germline, CDR1 is SEHNR and CDR2 FQNEAQ (reference sequence).

The sequence was collected from a person between 18 and 65 years old who received the Ad26.COV2.S COVID-19 vaccine or a placebo. The source material was peripheral blood, sampled in a trial of Ad26.COV2.S vaccine versus placebo. The chain uses TRBV7-9 and TRBJ1-6, with 12 bases matching TRBD1. CDR3 coding DNA: TGTGCCAGCAGCTATCCGGGACAGGGGGCTTTAAGGAGTTCACCCCTCCACTTT. The encoded protein is CASSYPGQGALRSSPLHF.